This is a list of T cell receptor beta chains from one sample in a study of beta chain features in type 1 diabetes. Profiling relied on immunoSEQ multiplex PCR, and the TCRdb table lists in-frame clones only, not all of them. Of 80,000 to 90,000 clones listed, around a third are singletons. Sequencing input: stem cell memory CD4+ T cells from blood. Every receptor here comes from a woman under 30 in good health. Both conserved end residues are part of each CDR3. A D gene is named only where the DNA matches it firmly. Clone size is given for some rows only: seen once, a few or many times, or a class if the clone is expanded.

clone_size,d_call,v_call,j_call,cdr3_nt,cdr3_aa
once,NA,TRBV5-1,TRBJ1-2,TGCGCCAGCAGCCCTGAGGGGGTATCCTATGGCTACACCTTC,CASSPEGVSYGYTF
few,NA,TRBV18,TRBJ1-1,TGTGCCAGCTCACGGACTCCTAACGAAGCTTTCTTT,CASSRTPNEAFF
few,NA,TRBV5-1,TRBJ2-7,TGCGCCAGCAGCGAAAAGGTGGAGGGACCTTACGAGCAGTACTTC,CASSEKVEGPYEQYF
NA,NA,TRBV5-1,TRBJ2-2,TGCGCCAGCAGCTTGGACGGCAGGGGAAACACCGGGGAGCTGTTTTTT,CASSLDGRGNTGELFF
NA,NA,TRBV5-1,TRBJ1-5,TGCGCCAGCAGCTTGTATAGCAATCAGCCCCAGCATTTT,CASSLYSNQPQHF
few,NA,TRBV30,TRBJ1-1,TGTGCCTGGTACAGGGCTTTGGCTGAAGCTTTCTTT,CAWYRALAEAFF
NA,NA,TRBV28,TRBJ2-5,TGTGCCAGCAGTTGGGGGAGGGGGGAGCAGTACTTC,CASSWGRGEQYF
NA,TRBD2,TRBV7-2,TRBJ2-7,TGTGCCAGCAGCGAAGGCGGGGGATACGAGCAGTACTTC,CASSEGGGYEQYF
NA,NA,TRBV4-2,TRBJ2-1,TGTGCCAGCAGCCTGCTCCATTCCGGCGGGGTCTCCTACAATGAGCAGTTCTTC,CASSLLHSGGVSYNEQFF
NA,NA,TRBV9,TRBJ1-6,TGTGCCAGCAGTCCGGACTGGAGCTCCTATAATTCACCCCTCCACTTT,CASSPDWSSYNSPLHF
few,NA,TRBV7-8,TRBJ1-2,TGTGCCAGCAGTTCCTACATGGCCGCCAGGAGCTACACCTTC,CASSSYMAARSYTF
NA,TRBD1,TRBV5-1,TRBJ1-6,TGCGCCAGCAGCCGAACGGGACAGCTCAATTCACCCCTCCACTTT,CASSRTGQLNSPLHF
few,TRBD1,TRBV5-1,TRBJ2-7,TGCGCCAGCAGAATGACAGGGGAAGAGAAGGTTAACTTC,CASRMTGEEKVNF